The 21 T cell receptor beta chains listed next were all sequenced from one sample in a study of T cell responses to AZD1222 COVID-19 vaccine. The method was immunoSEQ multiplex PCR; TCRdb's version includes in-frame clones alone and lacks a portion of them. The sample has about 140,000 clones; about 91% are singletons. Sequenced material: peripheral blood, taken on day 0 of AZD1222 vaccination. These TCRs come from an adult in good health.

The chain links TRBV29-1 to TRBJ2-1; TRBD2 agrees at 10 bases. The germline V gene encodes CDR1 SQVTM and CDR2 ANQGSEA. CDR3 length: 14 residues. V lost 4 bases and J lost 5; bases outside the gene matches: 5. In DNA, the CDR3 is TGCAGCGTTGTGGGACTAGCGAGGGACAATGAGCAGTTCTTC. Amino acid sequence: CSVVGLARDNEQFF.

Here the CDR3 DNA reads TGCAGCGTCCATCCGGCGGACATCTCCTACAATGAGCAGTTCTTC. It is translated as CSVHPADISYNEQFF. The chain joins TRBV29-1 to TRBJ2-1, with a possible D match to TRBD1 (5 bases). The germline V gene encodes CDR1 SQVTM and CDR2 ANQGSEA. Trimming removed 6 bases at V and 0 bases at J, with 15 bases between. The CDR3 sequence is 15 residues long.

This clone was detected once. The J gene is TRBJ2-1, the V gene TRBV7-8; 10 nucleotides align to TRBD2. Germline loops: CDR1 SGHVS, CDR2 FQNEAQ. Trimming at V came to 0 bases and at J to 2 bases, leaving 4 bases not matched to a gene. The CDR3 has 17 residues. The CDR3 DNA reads TGTGCCAGCAGCTTAGCGAGGCTAGCGGGAGCCTACAATGAGCAGTTCTTC. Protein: CASSLARLAGAYNEQFF.

CDR3 loop: CSAWPGGYTEAFF. In nucleotides, the CDR3 is TGCAGCGCCTGGCCAGGGGGTTACACTGAAGCTTTCTTT. The chain joins TRBV29-1 to TRBJ1-1; 7 bases fit TRBD1. The CDR3 contains 13 residues. V gave up 7 bases and J gave up 3 bases; unmatched junction bases: 8. Per germline, CDR1 SQVTM and CDR2 ANQGSEA.

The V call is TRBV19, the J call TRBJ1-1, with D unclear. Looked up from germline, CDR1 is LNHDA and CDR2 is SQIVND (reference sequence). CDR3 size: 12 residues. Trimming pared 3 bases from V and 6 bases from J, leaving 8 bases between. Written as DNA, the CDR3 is TGTGCCAGTAGTATCGAAAGCGCTGAAGCTTTCTTT. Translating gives CASSIESAEAFF.

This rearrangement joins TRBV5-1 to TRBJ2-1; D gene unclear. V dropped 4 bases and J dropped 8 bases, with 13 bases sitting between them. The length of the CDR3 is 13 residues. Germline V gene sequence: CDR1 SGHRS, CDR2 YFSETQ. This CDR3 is CASSPDKGYEQFF. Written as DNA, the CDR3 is TGCGCCAGCAGCCCCGATAAGGGTTATGAGCAGTTCTTC.

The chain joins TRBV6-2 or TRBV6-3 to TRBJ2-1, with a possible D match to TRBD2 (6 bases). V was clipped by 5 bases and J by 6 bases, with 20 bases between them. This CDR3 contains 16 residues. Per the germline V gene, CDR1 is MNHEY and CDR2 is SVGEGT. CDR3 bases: TGTGCCAGCAGTATACTAGCCGGGAGATATATCAATGAGCAGTTCTTC. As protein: CASSILAGRYINEQFF.

CDR3 loop: CASSYYGGGEAFF. In DNA form, the CDR3 reads TGTGCCAGCAGTTACTACGGGGGCGGTGAAGCTTTCTTT. V gene TRBV6-5 combines with J gene TRBJ1-1; a weak D match, TRBD1 (6 bases). V shed 1 base and J shed 7 bases, with 10 bases lying between them. The germline V gene encodes CDR1 MNHEY and CDR2 SVGAGI. The CDR3 covers 13 residues.

DNA for the CDR3: TGTGCCAGTAGTATAGTTGGGGTCCTGAACACTGAAGCTTTCTTT. Translating it yields CASSIVGVLNTEAFF. The rearrangement links TRBV19 to TRBJ1-1; D gene uncertain. Trimming cost V 1 base and J 0 bases, with 9 bases left between them. CDR3 length: 15 residues. Per the germline V gene, CDR1 is LNHDA and CDR2 is SQIVND (reference sequence).

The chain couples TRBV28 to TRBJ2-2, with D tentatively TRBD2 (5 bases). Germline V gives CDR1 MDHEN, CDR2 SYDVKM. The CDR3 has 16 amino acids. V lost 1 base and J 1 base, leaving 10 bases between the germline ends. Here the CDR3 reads CASSLFASKNTGELFF. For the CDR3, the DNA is TGTGCCAGCAGTTTATTCGCTAGCAAGAACACCGGGGAGCTGTTTTTT.

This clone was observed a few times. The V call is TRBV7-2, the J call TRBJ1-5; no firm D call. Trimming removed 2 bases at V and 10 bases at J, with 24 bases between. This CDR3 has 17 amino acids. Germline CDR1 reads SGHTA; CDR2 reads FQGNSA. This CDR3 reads CASSLSPIRVPGGPQHF. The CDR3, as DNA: TGTGCCAGCAGCTTAAGTCCCATAAGGGTCCCCGGAGGACCCCAGCATTTT.

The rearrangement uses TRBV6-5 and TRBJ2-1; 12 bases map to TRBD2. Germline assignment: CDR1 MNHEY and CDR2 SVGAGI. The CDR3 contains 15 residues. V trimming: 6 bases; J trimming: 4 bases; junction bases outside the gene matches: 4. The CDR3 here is CASRPTSGRYNEQFF. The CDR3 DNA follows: TGTGCCAGCAGGCCCACTAGCGGGAGGTACAATGAGCAGTTCTTC.

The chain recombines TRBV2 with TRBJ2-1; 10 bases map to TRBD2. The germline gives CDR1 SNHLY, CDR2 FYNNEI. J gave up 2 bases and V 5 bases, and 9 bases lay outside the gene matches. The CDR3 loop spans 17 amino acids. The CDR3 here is CASSPLPLAGAYNEQFF. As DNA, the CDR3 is TGTGCCAGCAGTCCACTACCCCTAGCGGGGGCCTACAATGAGCAGTTCTTC.

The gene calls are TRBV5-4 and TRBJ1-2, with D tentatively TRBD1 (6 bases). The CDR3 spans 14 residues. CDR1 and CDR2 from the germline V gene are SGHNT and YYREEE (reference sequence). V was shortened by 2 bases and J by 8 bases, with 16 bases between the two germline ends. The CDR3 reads CASSFQGRESGYTF. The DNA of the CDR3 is TGTGCCAGCAGCTTCCAGGGGAGGGAGTCAGGCTACACCTTC.

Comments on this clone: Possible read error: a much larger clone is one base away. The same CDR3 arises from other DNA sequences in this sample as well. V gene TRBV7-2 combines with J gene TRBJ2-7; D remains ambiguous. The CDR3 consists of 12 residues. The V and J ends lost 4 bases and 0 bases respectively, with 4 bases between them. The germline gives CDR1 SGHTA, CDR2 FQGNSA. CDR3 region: CASSSSSYEQYF. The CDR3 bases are TGTGCCAGCAGCTCGAGCTCCTACGAGCAGTACTTC.

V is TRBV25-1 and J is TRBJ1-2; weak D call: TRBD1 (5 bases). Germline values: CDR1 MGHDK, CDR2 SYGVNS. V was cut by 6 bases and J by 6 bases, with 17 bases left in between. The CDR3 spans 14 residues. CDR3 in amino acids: CASSVRDGLDGYTF. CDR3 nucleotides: TGTGCCAGCAGCGTTAGGGACGGATTGGATGGCTACACCTTC.

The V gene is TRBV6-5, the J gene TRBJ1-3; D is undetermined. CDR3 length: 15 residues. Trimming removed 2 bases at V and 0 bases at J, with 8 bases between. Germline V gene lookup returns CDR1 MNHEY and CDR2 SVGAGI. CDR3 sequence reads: CASSYGGSSGNTIYF. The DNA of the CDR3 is TGTGCCAGCAGTTACGGCGGGAGCTCTGGAAACACCATATATTTT.

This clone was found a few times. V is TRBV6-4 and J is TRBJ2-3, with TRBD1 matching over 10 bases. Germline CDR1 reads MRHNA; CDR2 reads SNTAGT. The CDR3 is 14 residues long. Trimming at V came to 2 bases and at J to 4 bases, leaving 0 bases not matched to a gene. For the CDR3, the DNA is TGTGCCAGCAGTGACGGACAGGGGGCAGATACGCAGTATTTT. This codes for CASSDGQGADTQYF.

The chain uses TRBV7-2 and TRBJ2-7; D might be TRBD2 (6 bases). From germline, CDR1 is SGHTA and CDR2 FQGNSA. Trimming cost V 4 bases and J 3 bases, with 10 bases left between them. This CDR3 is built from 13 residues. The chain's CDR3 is CASSSLALYEQYF. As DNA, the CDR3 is TGTGCCAGCAGCTCCCTAGCGCTCTACGAGCAGTACTTC.

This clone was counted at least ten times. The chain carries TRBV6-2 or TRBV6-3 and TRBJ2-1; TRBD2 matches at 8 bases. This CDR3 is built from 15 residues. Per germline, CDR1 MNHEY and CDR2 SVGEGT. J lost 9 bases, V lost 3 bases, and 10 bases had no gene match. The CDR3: CASSYQRENIGEQFF. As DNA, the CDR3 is TGTGCCAGCAGTTATCAGCGGGAGAATATCGGTGAGCAGTTCTTC.

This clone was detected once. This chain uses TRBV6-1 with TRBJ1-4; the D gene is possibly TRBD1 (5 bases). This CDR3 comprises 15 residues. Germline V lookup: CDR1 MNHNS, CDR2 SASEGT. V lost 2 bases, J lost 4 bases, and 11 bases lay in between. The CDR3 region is CASSEQAGSNEKLFF. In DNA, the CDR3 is TGTGCCAGCAGTGAACAGGCAGGGAGTAATGAAAAACTGTTTTTT.